Reported below is one T cell receptor (beta chain). Its antigen is unknown. Nothing much larger sits one base from this clone, and base qualities are not available. The trim is 5 bases for V and 2 bases for J, with a gap of 9 bases between the germline ends. Reading from cysteine to phenylalanine, the CDR3 counts 13 amino acids. Only CDR3 DNA remains: 39 bases, in frame from the first base. CDR1 and CDR2 were assigned from the germline V gene as MNHNS and SASEGT. Each PCR received spiked-in synthetic TCR analog templates so that absolute template abundance could be estimated from read counts. The immunoSEQ assay was used to amplify TCRbeta CDR3 regions from genomic DNA with bias-controlled V and J gene primers. Rearranged TCRbeta segments were sequenced at approximately 20X coverage. The authors' analysis ran thus. Clustering was used to correct sequencing errors, and CDR3s were annotated against IMGT so that V, D and J genes could be assigned. Only productive TCRbeta rearrangements were used in downstream analyses, excluding out-of-frame or stop-codon sequences. To compute clonality, Shannon entropy was normalized by the log of the number of unique productive sequences and then subtracted from one. Fisher's exact test with Benjamini-Hochberg correction, at a threshold of adjusted p below 0.01, was used to find clones that differed between time points or between blood and tumor. TCRdb took over this immuneACCESS table, retaining in-frame rearrangements with V and J assigned. Such tables are incomplete; in checked studies, under half of the missing clones stem from an unresolved V gene, and the remainder is unexplained. V, J and clone size derive from that table, while D and trimming were established from the DNA sequence. The table for this sample lists about 74,000 clones; 85% to 90% of them were counted only once. Approximately 5% of the sample goes to the ten largest clones.

This sample is part of a study of PD-L1 blockade in urothelial cancer (dated by TCRdb to the late 2010s). At the level of the whole study: Every patient began therapy in the mid-2010s and was given atezolizumab 1,200 mg intravenously every 3 weeks. About 90% of the 29 patients were males with bladder-origin urothelial cancer, and 18 of 29 reported a prior smoking history. Patients had an ECOG performance status of 0 or 1 and had received between 0 and 3 prior chemotherapy regimens. Blood samples were analyzed at two time points: 3 weeks after treatment start (second dose) and 6 weeks after treatment start. Blood samples yielded a median of around 130,000 T cells and approximately 83,000 unique TCRs, with median clonality roughly 0.082. Somatic, immune and clinical correlates of response to PD-L1 blockade with atezolizumab in urothelial cancer were the focus of an exploratory multi-omic analysis. Pretreatment tumor samples, along with matched peripheral blood serially collected before and after atezolizumab treatment, were subjected to TCR sequencing. Durable clinical benefit was defined as a progression-free survival longer than 6 months, and TCR features were additionally tested against progression-free survival and overall survival. Whole exome sequencing and RNA sequencing of pretreatment tumors were performed alongside TCR sequencing in the same patients. Durable clinical benefit was achieved by nine patients but not by the remaining 20. Pretreatment blood TCR-seq was available for nearly 30 patients, at least one posttreatment blood collection was obtained for 25 or so patients, and tumor TCR-seq was available for 25 or so patients.

The sample's time point label, decoded: pretreatment peripheral blood. The cohort comprised about 30 patients with locally advanced or metastatic urothelial carcinoma treated at Memorial Sloan Kettering on a trial protocol. Peripheral blood mononuclear cells were collected pretreatment and during treatment, with between 1 and 8 total time points obtained per patient. The Qiagen DNeasy Blood extraction kit was used to purify genomic DNA from total PBMCs and from tumor samples. PBMCs were collected pretreatment and during treatment, and were isolated and stored as previously described. The paper's findings and limits, for the study overall: Because of the small sample size (n ≈ 30) and the many exploratory analyses performed, the results are intended to be regarded as hypothesis-generating. Among patients with durable benefit, tumor-associated TCR clones showed greater expansion in peripheral blood 3 weeks after treatment started (n = 22, p = 0.022). Improved progression-free and overall survival was found to be associated with pretreatment peripheral blood TCR clonality below the median.

The sequence derives from a man aged 70 or older with urothelial cancer. The chain was built from TRBV6-1 and TRBJ2-5; TRBD2 is a possible D gene, resting on 5 matching bases. The sample in question was PBMCs, obtained around atezolizumab (anti-PD-L1) treatment. CDR3 region: CASSIRGQETQYF. The DNA sequence reads TGTGCCAGCAGTATTCGCGGGCAAGAGACCCAGTACTTC.